Following are 20 T cell receptor beta chains from one sample sequenced in a study of human versus mouse CDR3 diversity and MHC coevolution. The protocol was immunoSEQ multiplex PCR, while the TCRdb copy is restricted to in-frame clones and leaves out a portion. The sample has tens of thousands of clones, under 95% seen once; the top ten hold around 0.15%. Sequencing was carried out using naive CD4+ T cells from blood. Described subset: CD45RO-negative CD62L-positive naive CD4 T cells. Receptors originate from a person aged 25 to 69 in good health.

This clone came up once. This chain uses TRBV19 with TRBJ2-5; 10 bases agree with TRBD1. Germline-derived CDR1 and CDR2 are LNHDA and SQIVND (reference sequence). Trimming at V came to 4 bases and at J to 5 bases, leaving 10 bases not matched to a gene. CDR3 length: 16 residues. CDR3 in amino acids: CASSTRTGGFRETQYF. In DNA, the CDR3 is TGTGCCAGTAGTACTCGGACAGGGGGTTTTCGGGAGACCCAGTACTTC.

The gene calls are TRBV30 and TRBJ2-5; 7 nucleotides match TRBD2. The CDR3 consists of 13 residues. Trimming at V came to 1 base and at J to 5 bases, leaving 4 bases not matched to a gene. CDR1 and CDR2 (germline): GTSNPN, SVGIG (reference sequence). CDR3 in DNA: TGTGCCTGGAGTGCCAGCGGGACGGAGACCCAGTACTTC. Translating it yields CAWSASGTETQYF.

The genes are TRBV19 and TRBJ2-2, with D perhaps TRBD2 (5 bases). The germline V gene encodes CDR1 LNHDA and CDR2 SQIVND (reference sequence). The ends were cut back, 3 bases at V and 0 bases at J, with 14 bases in the middle. This CDR3 region has 17 residues. CDR3 sequence (DNA): TGTGCCAGTAGTATGCCACGGGGATTCGCGAACACCGGGGAGCTGTTTTTT. This gives the protein CASSMPRGFANTGELFF.

For the CDR3, the DNA is TGTGCCACGGCACGACAGGGTCGAGGATACGAGCAGTACTTC. Residues: CATARQGRGYEQYF. The V and J genes are TRBV15 and TRBJ2-7, with 7 bases that match TRBD1. Germline CDR1 is LNHNV and CDR2 is YYDKDF (reference sequence). CDR3 length: 14 residues. V was pared by 9 bases and J by 4 bases, with 12 bases of the junction left unmatched. The entire variable domain, with the rest obtained from reference TRBV15 and TRBJ2-7, is as follows: DAMVIQNPRYQVTQFGKPVTLSCSQTLNHNVMYWYQQKSSQAPKLLFHYYDKDFNNEADTPDNFQSRRPNTSFCFLDIRSPGLGDTAMYLCATARQGRGYEQYFGPGTRLTVT.

The chain combines TRBV18 with TRBJ2-1, with D possibly matching TRBD1 (6 bases). In germline, CDR1 is KGHSH, CDR2 LQKENI. The CDR3 extends over 14 amino acids. The ends were cut back, 2 bases at V and 14 bases at J, with 19 bases in the middle. In DNA form, the CDR3 reads TGTGCCAGCTCACCAAGGGGGATCGGTGACCCCGAGTTCTTC. This gives the protein CASSPRGIGDPEFF.

This rearrangement joins TRBV7-9 to TRBJ1-1; D is perhaps TRBD1 (6 bases). The germline CDR1 and CDR2 sequences are SEHNR and FQNEAQ (reference sequence). Trimming shortened V by 6 bases and J by 0 bases, and 11 bases separated the two germline ends. The CDR3 sequence is 14 residues long. The CDR3: CASSLRGMNTEAFF. CDR3 nucleotide sequence: TGTGCCAGCAGTCTAAGGGGGATGAACACTGAAGCTTTCTTT.

This clone was observed a single time. This chain links TRBV4-1 with TRBJ1-6, with TRBD1 identical over 7 bases. V gave up 6 bases and J gave up 5 bases; unmatched junction bases: 7. CDR3 length equals 15 residues. Germline CDR1 and CDR2: MGHRA and YSYEKL. The CDR3 DNA reads as TGCGCCAGCAGTACCCCCGACAGGGATAATTCACCCCTCCACTTT. Its protein is CASSTPDRDNSPLHF.

In DNA form, the CDR3 reads TGTGCCAGCACCCTCACGACAGGGTTTGATGAGCAGTTCTTC. It translates to CASTLTTGFDEQFF. This chain uses TRBV7-9 with TRBJ2-1; 7 bases are a match to TRBD1. The CDR3 sequence is 14 residues long. Germline V gene lookup returns CDR1 SEHNR and CDR2 FQNEAQ (reference sequence). With 7 bases clipped from V and 8 bases from J, the junction kept 11 bases outside the gene matches.

The chain joins TRBV7-8 to TRBJ2-1, with 8 nucleotides matching TRBD1. The CDR3 length is 17 residues. V shed 7 bases and J 6 bases; nucleotides not matched to a gene: 17. Germline V lookup: CDR1 SGHVS, CDR2 FQNEAQ. CDR3 DNA sequence: TGTGCCAGCACCATACTTAGTTGGCAGGGGGCCTCCAATGAGCAGTTCTTC. Encoded protein: CASTILSWQGASNEQFF.

V usage is TRBV6-1 and J usage is TRBJ1-2; 8 bases fit TRBD1. Germline V CDR1 and CDR2: MNHNS, SASEGT. This CDR3 is built from 12 residues. J was trimmed by 10 bases and V by 4 bases; bases with no gene match: 5. The DNA of the CDR3 is TGTGCCAGCAGTGCGACAGGGGCCGACTACACCTTC. Protein: CASSATGADYTF.

This sequence joins TRBV11-2 and TRBJ1-4, with 10 bases that match TRBD1. The CDR3 has 16 amino acids. Trimming removed 7 bases from V and 8 bases from J; junction bases left unmatched: 13. Per the germline V gene, CDR1 is SGHAT and CDR2 is FQNNGV. The CDR3 here is CASTLSAGTGAEKLFF. The CDR3 DNA reads TGTGCCAGCACCTTGTCAGCCGGGACAGGGGCCGAAAAACTGTTTTTT.

V usage is TRBV10-2 and J usage is TRBJ2-3; D gene unclear. Germline values: CDR1 WSHSY, CDR2 SAAADI. V lost 0 bases to trimming and J lost 7 bases, with 2 bases between them. This CDR3 is built from 11 residues. The CDR3, as DNA: TGCGCCAGCAGTGAGTCCTATACGCAGTATTTT. Protein product: CASSESYTQYF.

The J gene is TRBJ2-5, the V gene TRBV5-8, with D possibly matching TRBD1 (7 bases). The CDR3 totals 14 residues. CDR1 is SGHTS and CDR2 is YDEGEE in the germline V gene. The V gene lost 2 bases and the J gene lost 3 bases, with 11 bases spanning the gap. CDR3 sequence reads: CASSLGGTEETQYF. In DNA, the CDR3 is TGTGCCAGCAGCTTAGGCGGGACAGAAGAGACCCAGTACTTC.

The V and J genes are TRBV19 and TRBJ2-1; the match to TRBD2 covers 13 bases. Germline trimming cut 11 bases from V and 7 bases from J; bases unmatched to any gene: 5. Germline assignment: CDR1 LNHDA and CDR2 SQIVND (reference sequence). This CDR3 contains 13 residues. CDR3 amino acids: CASRTSGRNEQFF. CDR3 in DNA: TGTGCCTCTCGGACTAGCGGGAGAAATGAGCAGTTCTTC. Supplemented by reference TRBV19 and TRBJ2-1, the full variable domain reads DGGITQSPKYLFRKEGQNVTLSCEQNLNHDAMYWYRQDPGQGLRLIYYSQIVNDFQKGDIAEGYSVSREKKESFPLTVTSAQKNPTAFYLCASRTSGRNEQFFGPGTRLTVL.

The rearrangement joins TRBV19 to TRBJ2-1; D possibly corresponds to TRBD2 (6 bases). The CDR3 spans 16 residues. V shed 3 bases and J shed 8 bases, with 20 bases lying between them. Germline-derived CDR1 and CDR2 are LNHDA and SQIVND (reference sequence). CDR3 loop: CASSIGGLSMGYEQFF. The CDR3 DNA reads as TGTGCCAGTAGTATTGGTGGACTATCAATGGGATATGAGCAGTTCTTC.

This clone was recorded once. The chain carries TRBV6-6 and TRBJ2-1; D gene ambiguous. Looked up from germline, CDR1 is MNHNY and CDR2 is SVGAGI (reference sequence). With 3 bases removed from V and 9 bases from J, the gap between germline ends came to 12 bases. The CDR3 sequence is 13 residues long. This CDR3 is CASSYLYSGEQFF. The CDR3 nucleotides are TGTGCCAGCAGTTATTTATATTCGGGTGAGCAGTTCTTC.

J is TRBJ2-1 and V is TRBV11-2; D remains unclear. This CDR3 comprises 13 residues. From germline, CDR1 is SGHAT and CDR2 FQNNGV. The V gene lost 6 bases and the J gene lost 2 bases, with 8 bases spanning the gap. The CDR3 coding sequence is TGTGCCAGCAGACACCTAGCCTACAATGAGCAGTTCTTC. This encodes CASRHLAYNEQFF.

The sample holds one count of this clone. CDR3 residues: CASSPGTTDTQYF. The CDR3 DNA sequence: TGTGCCAGCTCACCTGGGACAACAGATACGCAGTATTTT. The chain couples TRBV18 to TRBJ2-3; perhaps TRBD1 as D (6 bases). This CDR3 region has 13 residues. The V end lost 3 bases, the J end lost 3 bases, and 7 bases lay between the germline ends. The germline gives CDR1 KGHSH, CDR2 LQKENI.

V gene TRBV11-2 combines with J gene TRBJ1-1; D might be TRBD1 (6 bases). Trimming stripped 2 bases from V and 1 base from J, with 11 bases between. Looked up from germline, CDR1 is SGHAT and CDR2 is FQNNGV. This CDR3 contains 15 residues. CDR3 residues: CASSLTVQGNTEAFF. The CDR3 DNA is TGTGCCAGCAGCTTAACCGTACAGGGGAACACTGAAGCTTTCTTT.

The rearrangement links TRBV7-2 to TRBJ1-2; D gene unclear. Germline V gives CDR1 SGHTA, CDR2 FQGNSA. This CDR3 has 13 amino acids. V shed 1 base and J shed 7 bases, with 10 bases lying between them. The CDR3 reads CASSLVGRGGYTF. CDR3 DNA sequence: TGTGCCAGCAGCTTAGTAGGGCGGGGTGGCTACACCTTC. The complete variable domain, with remaining parts taken from reference TRBV7-2 and TRBJ1-2, reads GAGVSQSPSNKVTEKGKDVELRCDPISGHTALYWYRQSLGQGLEFLIYFQGNSAPDKSGLPSDRFSAERTGGSVSTLTIQRTQQEDSAVYLCASSLVGRGGYTFGSGTRLTVV.